These 18 T cell receptor beta chains came from one sample sequenced in a study of T cell responses to AZD1222 COVID-19 vaccine. The repertoire was sequenced with immunoSEQ multiplex PCR; TCRdb's copy has only in-frame clones and lacks some. The sample lists under 50,000 clones; about 88% were seen once. Sequencing used peripheral blood, obtained 28 days after the second AZD1222 dose. The receptors stem from an adult who received the AZD1222 COVID-19 vaccine.

This sequence joins TRBV28 and TRBJ2-5; D might be TRBD1 or TRBD2, each matching 5 bases. V lost 7 bases and J lost 2, with 17 bases in between. The CDR3 has 15 residues. Germline values: CDR1 MDHEN, CDR2 SYDVKM. DNA of the CDR3: TGTGCCAGCACCCTAGCTCAGGGCCAGCAAGAGACCCAGTACTTC. Encoded protein: CASTLAQGQQETQYF.

This chain connects TRBV12-5 to TRBJ2-1; D may be TRBD2 (5 bases). The CDR3 runs to 13 residues. Germline CDR1 is LGHNT and CDR2 is FRNRAP. Deletions cut 6 bases from V and 4 bases from J, with 10 bases between. Here the CDR3 DNA reads TGTGCTAGTGGGGGAGACCTTTACAATGAGCAGTTCTTC. Residues: CASGGDLYNEQFF.

V and J are TRBV4-1 and TRBJ2-2; TRBD2 matches 8 bases. Germline V gene lookup returns CDR1 MGHRA and CDR2 YSYEKL. CDR3 length: 18 residues. The trim removed 1 base at V and 8 bases at J, leaving 15 bases unmatched. In nucleotides, the CDR3 is TGCGCCAGCAGCCAAGCGGCGTTTCAGCGGGGGCCCGGGGGGGAGCTGTTTTTT. This gives the protein CASSQAAFQRGPGGELFF.

This chain uses TRBV5-1 with TRBJ2-7; TRBD1 agrees at 9 bases. V was pared by 4 bases and J by 5 bases, with 7 bases of the junction left unmatched. This CDR3 is 14 amino acids long. Germline V CDR1 and CDR2: SGHRS, YFSETQ. The CDR3: CASSPGDRVHEQYF. CDR3 nucleotides: TGCGCCAGCAGCCCGGGGGACAGGGTCCACGAGCAGTACTTC.

The chain links TRBV3-1 (or the pseudogene TRBV3-2) to TRBJ1-2; 10 bases map to TRBD1. V gave up 2 bases and J gave up 4 bases; unmatched junction bases: 10. Per the germline V gene, CDR1 is LGHDT and CDR2 is YNNKEL (reference sequence). The length of the CDR3 is 17 residues. The CDR3 loop reads CASSQTNPGQGIYGYTF. CDR3 sequence (DNA): TGTGCCAGCAGCCAAACGAATCCGGGACAGGGGATCTATGGCTACACCTTC.

The rearrangement joins TRBV4-1 to TRBJ2-2; 8 bases line up with TRBD1. There are 15 residues in the CDR3. Germline trimming cut 6 bases from V and 5 bases from J; bases unmatched to any gene: 8. Per the germline V gene, CDR1 is MGHRA and CDR2 is YSYEKL. CDR3 DNA sequence: TGCGCCAGCAGTCGCGGACAGGGTTCAACCGGGGAGCTGTTTTTT. Its protein product is CASSRGQGSTGELFF.

This clone was recorded once. The chain couples TRBV6-5 to TRBJ2-7, with 11 bases fitting TRBD2. Trimming cost V 4 bases and J 1 base; bases outside gene matches: 6. The CDR3 runs 16 residues. Germline CDR1 reads MNHEY; CDR2 reads SVGAGI. CDR3 sequence reads: CASSWGLADLSYEQYF. The CDR3 coding sequence is TGTGCCAGCAGTTGGGGACTAGCGGATCTATCCTACGAGCAGTACTTC.

The chain employs TRBV10-2 and TRBJ2-7; perhaps D is TRBD1 or TRBD2 (5 bases each). CDR1 and CDR2 from the germline V gene are WSHSY and SAAADI. Trimming removed 5 bases at V and 3 bases at J, with 14 bases between. This CDR3 is 14 amino acids long. The DNA of the CDR3 is TGCGCCAGCAGTCGAGGGAGAGACAGCTACGAGCAGTACTTC. It translates to CASSRGRDSYEQYF.

The sample holds a few counts of this clone. This chain links TRBV19 with TRBJ2-2, with TRBD2 identical over 9 bases. CDR1 and CDR2 from the germline V gene are LNHDA and SQIVND (reference sequence). This CDR3 has 15 amino acids. V lost 6 bases to trimming and J lost 7 bases; unmatched junction nucleotides: 9. CDR3 coding DNA: TGTGCCAGTAGCTCTCCTAGCGGGGACGTCGGGGAGCTGTTTTTT. Its protein is CASSSPSGDVGELFF.

This sequence joins TRBV6-5 and TRBJ1-5; 8 bases agree with TRBD1. The CDR3 sequence is 14 residues long. V was clipped by 5 bases and J by 7 bases; unmatched bases: 7. Germline V gene lookup returns CDR1 MNHEY and CDR2 SVGAGI. The CDR3 DNA follows: TGTGCCAGCAGTCCCTCACAGGGGGGCCAGCCCCAGCATTTT. It yields the protein CASSPSQGGQPQHF.

The rearrangement links TRBV4-1 to TRBJ2-1, with TRBD2 identical over 12 bases. V shed 4 bases and J 8 bases; nucleotides not matched to a gene: 6. Germline loops: CDR1 MGHRA, CDR2 YSYEKL. The CDR3 has 15 amino acids. The CDR3: CASSPTSGSRDEQFF. The CDR3 bases are TGCGCCAGCAGCCCGACTAGCGGGAGTCGGGATGAGCAGTTCTTC.

The CDR3, as DNA: TGTGCCAGCAGTGAAGCGAGGGCCAGCTCTGGAAACACCATATATTTT. This translates into CASSEARASSGNTIYF. The chain has TRBV6-1 and TRBJ1-3; unclear D gene. Trimming removed 0 bases from V and 0 bases from J, with 9 bases in between. CDR3 size: 16 residues. Germline loops: CDR1 MNHNS, CDR2 SASEGT.

The chain links TRBV5-1 to TRBJ1-3, with TRBD1 matching over 9 bases. Germline-derived CDR1 and CDR2 are SGHRS and YFSETQ. The length of the CDR3 is 16 residues. The junction had 5 bases not matched to a gene; V was cut back by 4 bases and J by 0 bases. This CDR3 is CASSGGQGLSGNTIYF. The CDR3, as DNA: TGCGCCAGCAGCGGGGGACAGGGACTCTCTGGAAACACCATATATTTT. Together with reference TRBV5-1 and TRBJ1-3, the CDR3 gives the full variable domain: KAGVTQTPRYLIKTRGQQVTLSCSPISGHRSVSWYQQTPGQGLQFLFEYFSETQRNKGNFPGRFSGRQFSNSRSEMNVSTLELGDSALYLCASSGGQGLSGNTIYFGEGSWLTVV.

The chain carries TRBV3-1 (or the pseudogene TRBV3-2) and TRBJ2-7, with 14 bases identical to TRBD2. After removal of 2 bases from V and 0 bases from J, the junction contained 15 bases not matched to a gene. In germline, CDR1 is LGHDT, CDR2 YNNKEL (reference sequence). The CDR3 covers 21 residues. The CDR3 loop reads CASSQLLRTSGGPTVSYEQYF. As DNA, the CDR3 is TGTGCCAGCAGCCAACTCCTAAGGACTAGCGGGGGGCCCACCGTCTCCTACGAGCAGTACTTC.

The gene calls are TRBV7-8 and TRBJ1-2, with unresolved D. Trimming stripped 5 bases from V and 1 base from J, with 8 bases between. Germline V gene sequence: CDR1 SGHVS, CDR2 FQNEAQ. This CDR3 is built from 13 residues. CDR3 bases: TGTGCCAGCAGCCGCAGGATTAACTATGGCTACACCTTC. Translating it yields CASSRRINYGYTF.

CDR3 region: CASSFQGAQGIYGYTF. As DNA, the CDR3 is TGTGCCAGCAGTTTCCAGGGAGCCCAAGGGATCTATGGCTACACCTTC. The gene calls are TRBV6-5 and TRBJ1-2, with D perhaps matching TRBD1 (5 bases). This CDR3 has 16 amino acids. With 4 bases removed from V and 4 bases from J, the gap between germline ends came to 19 bases. CDR1 MNHEY and CDR2 SVGAGI come from the germline V gene.

The chain has TRBV19 and TRBJ2-2; D ambiguous. Trimming left V 5 bases short and J 4 bases short, with 5 bases between. Germline V gene lookup returns CDR1 LNHDA and CDR2 SQIVND (reference sequence). CDR3 length: 12 amino acids. CDR3 in amino acids: CASSYGTGELFF. DNA of the CDR3: TGTGCCAGTAGTTATGGCACCGGGGAGCTGTTTTTT. Drawing the rest from reference TRBV19 and TRBJ2-2, the complete variable domain is DGGITQSPKYLFRKEGQNVTLSCEQNLNHDAMYWYRQDPGQGLRLIYYSQIVNDFQKGDIAEGYSVSREKKESFPLTVTSAQKNPTAFYLCASSYGTGELFFGEGSRLTVL.

The genes are TRBV12-5 and TRBJ2-3; 11 positions match TRBD2. Germline loops: CDR1 LGHNT, CDR2 FRNRAP. J lost 9 bases, V lost 6 bases, and 5 bases had no gene match. This CDR3 spans 13 amino acids. The CDR3 region is CASGAGTSGTQYF. The DNA for the CDR3 is TGTGCTAGTGGGGCTGGGACTAGCGGCACGCAGTATTTT.